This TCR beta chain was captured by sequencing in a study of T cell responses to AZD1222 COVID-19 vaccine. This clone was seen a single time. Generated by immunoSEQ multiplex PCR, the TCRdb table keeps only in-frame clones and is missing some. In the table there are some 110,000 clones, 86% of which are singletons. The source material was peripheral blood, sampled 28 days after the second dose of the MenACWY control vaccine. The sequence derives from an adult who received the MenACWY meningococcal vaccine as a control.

Written as DNA, the CDR3 is TGTGCCAGCTCACGGGGGCAGGTTGACAATCAGCCCCAGCATTTT. Protein product: CASSRGQVDNQPQHF. The chain couples TRBV18 to TRBJ1-5; perhaps TRBD1 as D (6 bases). V lost 4 bases and J lost 3, with 13 bases in between. Germline V lookup: CDR1 KGHSH, CDR2 LQKENI. The CDR3 is 15 residues long.